This T cell receptor (beta chain) came from a study of PD-1 blockade in classical Hodgkin lymphoma (dated by TCRdb to 2020 to 2021). Regarding the complete study: Nivolumab dosing was 3 mg/kg intravenously every 2 weeks, continuing until either disease progression or unacceptable toxicity. The study used TCR beta sequencing and CyTOF to define a peripheral blood immune signature of response to PD-1 blockade in classical Hodgkin lymphoma. Paper-wide results and their limitations: Baseline diversity similar to that of newly diagnosed patients was observed in trial patients achieving complete response, whereas significantly lower diversity was observed in partial responders and progressors. The study was limited to a single clinical trial cohort, and causes of repertoire differences, possibly disease activity or prior therapy, remained undefined. Baseline TCR diversity was reported to be lower in newly diagnosed patients than in healthy donors and to be lower still in relapsed/refractory patients. Patients starting nivolumab less than 1 year after ASCT had lower diversity and were excluded from later analyses to avoid confounding by immune reconstitution. A significant rise by C4D1 was seen in CD4+ but not CD8+ TCR diversity (p=0.0027 vs p=0.16), with the rise being most apparent in complete responders (p=0.02).

The Qiagen DNeasy kit was used to extract genomic DNA from unsorted PBMCs and from the negatively selected CD4+ and CD8+ fractions. Amplification of TCR beta CDR3 regions was done by immunoSEQ multiplex PCR with primers that anneal to V and J segments. Amplification bias was minimized using a synthetic immune receptor repertoire, and residual bias was removed computationally after sequencing. On the study's bioinformatics: Repertoire diversity was quantified as the Shannon entropy index using custom Python scripts. Unsorted, CD4+ and CD8+ repertoires were examined separately, except in combined analyses, for which CD4+ and CD8+ sequences were merged in silico. Clonal expansion was defined as a frequency increase of at least 2-fold after treatment compared with C1D1, and clones undetected at baseline were assigned a pseudocount of 0.5. Singleton clones were defined as clones with 0 or 1 copy at C1D1, and non-singleton clones were defined as clones with 2 or more copies. Clones expanded in unsorted samples were labelled as CD4+, CD8+ or unknown by matching protein sequences in sorted samples from the same patient. Wilcoxon tests were applied to paired samples to test diversity changes from C1D1 to C4D1. What TCRdb holds here is the immuneACCESS table cut down to in-frame rearrangements. Part of the clones is not present; checked against another copy, under half of the missing clones reflect an unresolved V gene, and the others are unexplained. V, J and clone size reflect that table, while D and trimming were determined from the DNA. This sample has 30,000 to 40,000 clones in its table, and 80% to 95% of those were observed once. The ten most abundant clones make up 0.25% to 0.35% of the sample.

In regard to this clone: No cognate antigen has been identified for it. Base quality data are lacking; no much larger clone is found one base away.

From V the trimming removes 5 bases and from J it removes 5 bases, while the gene matches leave 16 bases of the junction unaccounted for. The germline V gene supplies CDR1 SGHAT and CDR2 FQNNGV. From the cysteine through the phenylalanine, the CDR3 covers 17 amino acids. Only the CDR3 DNA is retained, 51 bases long and in frame from the first base. Interpreted using the paper, the time point label stands for: cycle 4 day 1 (C4D1), after less than 7 weeks of nivolumab. Relapse after autologous stem cell transplantation had occurred in all trial patients, and cohorts A, B and C were distinguished by prior brentuximab vedotin exposure. Using a Miltenyi CD4+ T cell isolation kit, CD4+ T cells were purified from thawed PBMCs through magnetic negative selection. The trial cohort was composed of some 57 patients with relapsed/refractory classical Hodgkin lymphoma, for whom complete response, partial response or progressive disease was recorded as best overall response. In the multi-cohort phase II CheckMate 205 trial, trial patients received single-agent nivolumab. An independent review committee assessed best overall response by applying the 2007 International Working Group response criteria. PBMCs from the trial were collected at three points: immediately before nivolumab initiation (C1D1), and during therapy at cycle 2 day 1 and cycle 4 day 1. Peripheral blood was collected in 8 mL Vacutainer Cell Preparation Tubes, from which PBMCs were isolated by centrifugation and then cryopreserved. Purified CD4+ and CD8+ fractions were generated only in cases for which an additional PBMC sample was available. Magnetically labelled cells were depleted on LS columns in a quadroMACS separator, and the flow-through was collected as the purified fraction.

This clonotype originated in a human donor with classical Hodgkin lymphoma. Here the sequenced sample was CD4+ T cells from blood, taken before the fourth cycle of nivolumab. The chain employs TRBV11-2 and TRBJ2-5, with 8 middle bases fitting TRBD1. Read as DNA, the sequence is TGTGCCAGCAGCAGGGCCCGCAGGGGGCGCTTAATGGAGACCCAGTACTTC. The translation is CASSRARRGRLMETQYF. With all but the CDR3 taken from the reference TRBV11-2 and TRBJ2-5 genes, the full variable domain is: EAGVAQSPRYKIIEKRQSVAFWCNPISGHATLYWYQQILGQGPKLLIQFQNNGVVDDSQLPKDRFSAERLKGVDSTLKIQPAKLEDSAVYLCASSRARRGRLMETQYFGPGTRLLVL.